One and the same sample provided the 17 T cell receptor beta chains below, sequenced in a study of shared T cell receptors in the human thymus (dated by TCRdb to about 2021). The library was made by the immunoSEQ multiplex PCR assay. TCRdb limited this immuneACCESS table to in-frame rearrangements with V and J called. A share of clones is missing; checked studies link under half to unresolved V genes, and the rest is unexplained. The sample contains hundreds of thousands of clones, about 89% of them found a single time. The top ten constitute over 0.008% of the sample. These data were likewise used in another study, on human thymus T cells.

The sample taken for sequencing was thymocytes. These receptors were collected from a boy under two years old with a congenital heart defect. Donor details come from another sample of the same person, matched by shared clones.

The V and J genes are TRBV7-8 and TRBJ1-1; perhaps TRBD1 as D (5 bases). Trimming pared 5 bases from V and 4 bases from J, leaving 17 bases between. Germline lookup yields CDR1 SGHVS and CDR2 FQNEAQ. There are 15 residues in the CDR3. Here the CDR3 reads CASSTKQGASTEAFF. In DNA, the CDR3 is TGTGCCAGCAGCACTAAGCAGGGCGCCAGCACTGAAGCTTTCTTT.

This clone was seen only a few times. The chain uses TRBV9 and TRBJ1-2; 9 bases fit TRBD1. Trimming took 3 bases from V and 4 from J; bases not matched to a gene: 7. Germline CDR1 and CDR2: SGDLS and YYNGEE. The CDR3 covers 15 residues. CDR3 sequence: CASSADTGGGYGYTF. In DNA, the CDR3 is TGTGCCAGCAGCGCGGATACAGGGGGCGGCTATGGCTACACCTTC.

The J gene is TRBJ1-2, the V gene TRBV7-2; no firm D call. CDR3 size: 11 residues. Per the germline V gene, CDR1 is SGHTA and CDR2 is FQGNSA. The V and J ends lost 5 bases and 4 bases respectively, with 5 bases between them. The CDR3 DNA reads as TGTGCCAGCAGCAGCCCCTATGGCTACACCTTC. Its protein is CASSSPYGYTF.

The V gene is TRBV9, the J gene TRBJ2-1, with D possibly being TRBD2 (6 bases). The V gene lost 0 bases and the J gene lost 10 bases, with 32 bases spanning the gap. Germline CDR1 and CDR2: SGDLS and YYNGEE. The CDR3 spans 20 residues. The CDR3 coding sequence is TGTGCCAGCAGCGTAGCGGGGTTTGGTGGGGCAACGGGAGCCGGTGGGGAGCAGTTCTTC. Translated: CASSVAGFGGATGAGGEQFF.

The chain couples TRBV4-2 to TRBJ2-7, with D possibly TRBD1 on 6 matching bases. CDR3 length equals 15 residues. From germline, CDR1 is LGHNA and CDR2 YNFKEQ. V was cut by 0 bases and J by 2 bases, with 11 bases left in between. CDR3 bases: TGTGCCAGCAGCCAAGAAACAGGGAAAACCTACGAGCAGTACTTC. It specifies CASSQETGKTYEQYF.

The V gene is TRBV9, the J gene TRBJ2-3, with 10 bases aligning to TRBD2. The germline CDR1 and CDR2 sequences are SGDLS and YYNGEE. Unmatched junction bases numbered 13, after V lost 2 bases and J lost 4 bases. The CDR3 is made up of 18 amino acids. The CDR3 region is CASSVPMRLAGEADTQYF. The CDR3 DNA is TGTGCCAGCAGCGTCCCAATGCGTCTAGCGGGAGAAGCAGATACGCAGTATTTT.

This sequence joins TRBV5-1 and TRBJ1-4; D is possibly TRBD1 (6 bases). This CDR3 has 16 amino acids. The V gene's germline CDR1 is SGHRS and CDR2 YFSETQ. V was trimmed by 0 bases and J by 4 bases, leaving 13 bases between them. CDR3 region: CASSLDRTALNEKLFF. The DNA of the CDR3 is TGCGCCAGCAGCTTGGATCGGACAGCTCTTAATGAAAAACTGTTTTTT.

The chain is built from TRBV28 and TRBJ2-1, with D perhaps matching TRBD2 (6 bases). CDR3 length equals 18 residues. V lost 1 base and J lost 4, with 20 bases in between. Germline V gene lookup returns CDR1 MDHEN and CDR2 SYDVKM. The DNA for the CDR3 is TGTGCCAGCAGTTTATATCGGCTAGCGAATCGCGAGTACAATGAGCAGTTCTTC. As protein: CASSLYRLANREYNEQFF.

The chain carries TRBV25-1 and TRBJ2-5; D is possibly TRBD2 (6 bases). Germline CDR1 and CDR2: MGHDK and SYGVNS. The CDR3 is 18 amino acids. Trimming left V 2 bases short and J 5 bases short, with 24 bases between. CDR3 DNA: TGTGCCAGCAGTGAAATGTGGGAGGCACGAGACCCCAATGAGACCCAGTACTTC. Its translation is CASSEMWEARDPNETQYF.

The chain carries TRBV28 and TRBJ2-3, with 12 bases lining up with TRBD2. Germline V lookup: CDR1 MDHEN, CDR2 SYDVKM. The CDR3 runs 19 residues. Germline trimming cut 3 bases from V and 5 bases from J; bases unmatched to any gene: 15. CDR3 sequence: CASSFKGRLAGAEGDTQYF. As DNA, the CDR3 is TGTGCCAGCAGTTTTAAGGGACGACTAGCGGGGGCCGAAGGAGATACGCAGTATTTT. The whole variable domain, remainder taken from reference TRBV28 and TRBJ2-3, is DVKVTQSSRYLVKRTGEKVFLECVQDMDHENMFWYRQDPGLGLRLIYFSYDVKMKEKGDIPEGYSVSREKKERFSLILESASTNQTSMYLCASSFKGRLAGAEGDTQYFGPGTRLTVL.

This clone has only a few counts. The CDR3 DNA reads as TGCGCCAGCAGCTTGGGAGGGCTAGCGGGGGTGACAAATGAGCAGTTCTTC. As protein: CASSLGGLAGVTNEQFF. The rearrangement uses TRBV5-1 and TRBJ2-1; 10 positions match TRBD2. CDR1 is SGHRS and CDR2 is YFSETQ in the germline V gene. There are 17 residues in the CDR3. J lost 7 bases, V lost 0 bases, and 10 bases had no gene match.

The V gene is TRBV4-3, the J gene TRBJ2-7; 7 positions match TRBD2. Looked up from germline, CDR1 is LGHNA and CDR2 is YSLEER. The V gene end was trimmed by 2 bases and the J gene end by 3 bases; junction bases not matched to a gene: 13. The length of the CDR3 is 17 residues. The CDR3 loop reads CASSQSVLAETYYEQYF. CDR3 nucleotides: TGCGCCAGCAGCCAATCAGTTCTAGCGGAGACATACTACGAGCAGTACTTC.

The chain uses TRBV6-6 and TRBJ1-2; 7 nucleotides line up with TRBD1. The CDR3 has 16 residues. The ends lost 5 bases at V and 2 bases at J; junction bases unmatched: 11. CDR1 is MNHNY, CDR2 SVGAGI, per germline (reference sequence). CDR3 residues: CASSPRTGLTNYGYTF. DNA of the CDR3: TGTGCCAGCAGTCCGAGGACAGGCCTAACGAACTATGGCTACACCTTC.

This rearrangement joins TRBV7-8 to TRBJ2-5; 10 bases map to TRBD2. Trimming took 5 bases from V and 4 from J; bases not matched to a gene: 16. The CDR3 is 18 residues long. Germline V lookup: CDR1 SGHVS, CDR2 FQNEAQ. The CDR3 region has the DNA TGTGCCAGCAGCCTAAATCCCCGCTCTAGCGGGAGACCAGAGACCCAGTACTTC. Translation gives CASSLNPRSSGRPETQYF.

The chain uses TRBV7-2 and TRBJ2-1, with 13 bases identical to TRBD2. This CDR3 is built from 16 residues. The germline CDR1 and CDR2 sequences are SGHTA and FQGNSA. J was trimmed by 7 bases and V by 2 bases; bases with no gene match: 5. Here the CDR3 reads CASSLKSGLAGNEQFF. In nucleotides, the CDR3 is TGTGCCAGCAGCTTAAAATCGGGACTAGCGGGGAATGAGCAGTTCTTC.

This chain links TRBV4-1 with TRBJ2-7, with 9 bases aligning to TRBD1. V was pared by 5 bases and J by 0 bases, with 14 bases of the junction left unmatched. The CDR3 is 18 amino acids. CDR1 is MGHRA and CDR2 is YSYEKL in the germline V gene. The CDR3 loop reads CASSGRDRVFGVSYEQYF. CDR3 coding DNA: TGCGCCAGCAGCGGCCGGGACAGGGTTTTTGGAGTCTCCTACGAGCAGTACTTC.

This chain connects TRBV7-6 to TRBJ2-3, with TRBD2 matching over 14 bases. The CDR3 runs to 19 residues. Germline V gene lookup returns CDR1 SGHVS and CDR2 FNYEAQ. V trimming: 5 bases; J trimming: 1 base; junction bases outside the gene matches: 11. The DNA of the CDR3 is TGTGCCAGCAGCGCCAGCGGACTAGCGGGGGGTACTGGCACAGATACGCAGTATTTT. It encodes CASSASGLAGGTGTDTQYF.